Presented here are 32 T cell receptor beta chains from one specimen sequenced in a study of blood T cell repertoires in COVID-19. Assay used: immunoSEQ multiplex PCR; TCRdb lists only in-frame clones, some missing. The table lists 150,000 to 200,000 clones, around 87% of them singletons. Sequenced input: peripheral blood. Source of these receptors: a man in his forties with active or convalescent COVID-19.

The genes are TRBV9 and TRBJ2-1, with TRBD2 matching 7 bases. Germline CDR1 SGDLS, CDR2 YYNGEE. This CDR3 has 16 amino acids. The junction had 7 bases not matched to a gene; V was cut back by 0 bases and J by 4 bases. The CDR3 nucleotides read TGTGCCAGCAGCGTAGCTGGCGGGGGAGCGTACAATGAGCAGTTCTTC. It codes for CASSVAGGGAYNEQFF. The full variable domain, rest sourced from reference TRBV9 and TRBJ2-1, is DSGVTQTPKHLITATGQRVTLRCSPRSGDLSVYWYQQSLDQGLQFLIQYYNGEERAKGNILERFSAQQFPDLHSELNLSSLELGDSALYFCASSVAGGGAYNEQFFGPGTRLTVL.

This sequence joins TRBV5-8 and TRBJ1-6; 7 bases line up with TRBD1. Germline V gene data show CDR1 as SGHTS and CDR2 as YDEGEE. The CDR3 has 17 amino acids. Losses at the gene ends were 3 bases for V and 6 bases for J; bases not matched to a gene: 12. CDR3 in DNA: TGTGCCAGCAGCTATTTTACAGGGGATGTGTCTAATTCACCCCTCCACTTT. This translates into CASSYFTGDVSNSPLHF.

This chain joins TRBV9 and TRBJ1-1; 9 bases align to TRBD1. Germline values: CDR1 SGDLS, CDR2 YYNGEE. Trimming cost V 3 bases and J 3 bases; bases outside gene matches: 6. This CDR3 contains 15 residues. Here the CDR3 DNA reads TGTGCCAGCAGCGAAACGGGACAGGGATACACTGAAGCTTTCTTT. This gives the protein CASSETGQGYTEAFF.

The chain links TRBV3-1 (or the pseudogene TRBV3-2) to TRBJ1-5; D may be TRBD1 (5 bases). Germline V gene data show CDR1 as LGHDT and CDR2 as YNNKEL (reference sequence). The CDR3 totals 17 residues. Trimming removed 0 bases at V and 0 bases at J, with 12 bases between. The CDR3 region is CASSQDRGGYSNQPQHF. The CDR3 DNA reads as TGTGCCAGCAGCCAAGATAGGGGAGGTTATAGCAATCAGCCCCAGCATTTT.

The chain recombines TRBV7-8 with TRBJ1-6, with a tentative D call TRBD1 (6 bases). With 4 bases removed from V and 9 bases from J, the gap between germline ends came to 19 bases. The CDR3 totals 16 residues. In germline, CDR1 is SGHVS, CDR2 FQNEAQ. The CDR3 DNA follows: TGTGCCAGCAGCTACACGGGACATTTAGATAGTTCACCCCTCCACTTT. Protein product: CASSYTGHLDSSPLHF.

The rearrangement uses TRBV4-2 and TRBJ2-7; TRBD2 is a possible D gene (6 bases). Looked up from germline, CDR1 is LGHNA and CDR2 is YNFKEQ. The CDR3 runs 18 residues. Trimming removed 2 bases at V and 2 bases at J, with 22 bases between. The CDR3 here is CASSQQGVGGPRAYEQYF. The CDR3, as DNA: TGTGCCAGCAGCCAACAAGGGGTGGGGGGACCGCGGGCCTACGAGCAGTACTTC.

The chain recombines TRBV4-1 with TRBJ1-2, with D possibly TRBD1 on 5 matching bases. This CDR3 contains 16 residues. The germline V gene has CDR1 MGHRA and CDR2 YSYEKL. Trimming pared 4 bases from V and 2 bases from J, leaving 17 bases between. The CDR3 spells CASSRGLFGPNYGYTF. The CDR3 DNA reads as TGCGCCAGCAGCCGGGGACTTTTCGGCCCAAACTATGGCTACACCTTC.

CDR3 bases: TGTGCCTGGAGTGTACAACGCCTGAGCGACAGAACCTACGAGCAGTACTTC. Protein: CAWSVQRLSDRTYEQYF. The chain joins TRBV30 to TRBJ2-7; maybe TRBD1 (5 bases). The CDR3 extends over 17 amino acids. CDR1 and CDR2 from the germline V gene are GTSNPN and SVGIG (reference sequence). V dropped 0 bases and J dropped 2 bases, with 20 bases sitting between them.

This chain joins TRBV12-5 and TRBJ1-6, with D perhaps matching TRBD1 (5 bases). The CDR3 length is 16 residues. V was pared by 4 bases and J by 6 bases, with 16 bases between. Germline CDR1 reads LGHNT; CDR2 reads FRNRAP. In DNA, the CDR3 is TGTGCTAGTGGTTCAAATCAGGGCTACCGTAATTCACCCCTCCACTTT. This sequence encodes CASGSNQGYRNSPLHF.

The J gene is TRBJ2-3, the V gene TRBV5-4; 8 nucleotides align to TRBD2. The CDR3 is 16 residues long. The trim removed 3 bases at V and 2 bases at J, leaving 8 bases unmatched. Germline V gene data show CDR1 as SGHNT and CDR2 as YYREEE (reference sequence). The DNA of the CDR3 is TGTGCCAGCAGCTCCGCCATGACTAGCGCCACAGATACGCAGTATTTT. It encodes CASSSAMTSATDTQYF.

V and J are TRBV18 and TRBJ2-1; TRBD2 aligns across 7 bases. The CDR3 consists of 15 residues. V trimming: 2 bases; J trimming: 9 bases; junction bases outside the gene matches: 10. CDR1 KGHSH and CDR2 LQKENI come from the germline V gene. CDR3 coding DNA: TGTGCCAGCTCACCAACATCTGATGGGGGGGGTGAGCAGTTCTTC. Its translation is CASSPTSDGGGEQFF. The full variable domain, in which reference TRBV18 and TRBJ2-1 provide the parts outside the CDR3, is NAGVMQNPRHLVRRRGQEARLRCSPMKGHSHVYWYRQLPEEGLKFMVYLQKENIIDESGMPKERFSAEFPKEGPSILRIQQVVRGDSAAYFCASSPTSDGGGEQFFGPGTRLTVL.

The chain is built from TRBV13 and TRBJ1-2; 7 bases agree with TRBD1. Germline V gene sequence: CDR1 PRHDT, CDR2 FYEKMQ (reference sequence). The CDR3 totals 12 residues. V gave up 5 bases and J gave up 14 bases; unmatched junction bases: 11. The CDR3 DNA reads TGTGCCAGCAGCCCCGGACAGGCTGTTGCGACCTTC. Protein: CASSPGQAVATF.

On this clone: This same CDR3 is encoded by further DNA sequences in the sample. The V and J genes are TRBV4-3 and TRBJ2-3; tentatively, D is TRBD2 (6 bases). The CDR3 runs to 14 residues. V lost 0 bases to trimming and J lost 4 bases, with 8 bases between them. Germline loops: CDR1 LGHNA, CDR2 YSLEER. CDR3 nucleotides: TGCGCCAGCAGCCAAGATCGCGGGGCAGATACGCAGTATTTT. Translation gives CASSQDRGADTQYF.

The chain joins TRBV28 to TRBJ1-1; TRBD1 agrees at 9 bases. This CDR3 region has 13 residues. Germline V CDR1 and CDR2: MDHEN, SYDVKM. V dropped 7 bases and J dropped 8; count of bases not matched to a gene: 8. The DNA of the CDR3 is TGTGCCAGCACCCAAGGGGACAGGGCAGAAGCTTTCTTT. Translated, it gives CASTQGDRAEAFF.

About this clone: The identical CDR3 is also encoded by other nucleotide sequences in the sample. The chain uses TRBV30 and TRBJ1-5, with D maybe TRBD1 (5 bases). Trimming stripped 2 bases from V and 4 bases from J, with 9 bases between. Germline CDR1 is GTSNPN and CDR2 is SVGIG (reference sequence). The CDR3 loop spans 13 amino acids. CDR3 loop: CAWSTRENQPQHF. DNA for the CDR3: TGTGCCTGGAGTACCAGGGAAAATCAGCCCCAGCATTTT.

There are a few counts of this clone. The chain uses TRBV5-5 and TRBJ1-1, with TRBD1 matching 8 bases. The V gene's germline CDR1 is SGHKS and CDR2 YYEKEE (reference sequence). This CDR3 spans 14 amino acids. The V and J ends lost 6 bases and 4 bases, in that order; junction bases with no gene match: 8. This chain's CDR3 is CASTWDRRATEAFF. The CDR3 DNA follows: TGTGCCAGCACCTGGGACAGGCGGGCCACTGAAGCTTTCTTT.

The rearrangement links TRBV19 to TRBJ1-1; 7 nucleotides agree with TRBD1. The V gene's germline CDR1 is LNHDA and CDR2 SQIVND (reference sequence). Germline trimming cut 5 bases from V and 6 bases from J; bases unmatched to any gene: 9. The length of the CDR3 is 14 residues. The CDR3 reads CASSVTGHVPEAFF. Written as DNA, the CDR3 is TGTGCCAGTAGTGTGACAGGGCATGTACCTGAAGCTTTCTTT.

This chain connects TRBV7-2 to TRBJ2-7; 12 nucleotides agree with TRBD1. This CDR3 comprises 15 residues. V shed 4 bases, J shed 4 bases, and the junction held 5 bases outside the gene matches. Germline CDR1 reads SGHTA; CDR2 reads FQGNSA. CDR3 DNA: TGTGCCAGCAGCTGGACGGGACAGGGGGCTTACGAGCAGTACTTC. Its protein is CASSWTGQGAYEQYF.

V and J are TRBV30 and TRBJ1-6; D perhaps matches TRBD1 (6 bases). CDR1 is GTSNPN, CDR2 SVGIG, per germline (reference sequence). The V end lost 1 base, the J end lost 9 bases, and 13 bases lay between the germline ends. The CDR3 totals 14 residues. The CDR3 loop reads CAWSAGATSSPLHF. CDR3 bases: TGTGCCTGGAGTGCAGGGGCGACGAGTTCACCCCTCCACTTT.

This chain uses TRBV5-5 with TRBJ1-1; D is uncertain. The V and J ends lost 0 bases and 3 bases respectively, with 9 bases between them. Germline V gene data show CDR1 as SGHKS and CDR2 as YYEKEE (reference sequence). This CDR3 contains 14 residues. The CDR3 here is CASSLEVDYTEAFF. The CDR3 DNA sequence: TGTGCCAGCAGCTTGGAAGTAGACTACACTGAAGCTTTCTTT.

The J gene is TRBJ1-4, the V gene TRBV6-5; a weak D match, TRBD1 (5 bases). With 6 bases removed from V and 8 bases from J, the gap between germline ends came to 19 bases. The V gene's germline CDR1 is MNHEY and CDR2 SVGAGI. CDR3 length equals 15 residues. The CDR3 region has the DNA TGTGCCAGCAGGCCTACAGGCCCCCTTGGGGAAAAACTGTTTTTT. As protein: CASRPTGPLGEKLFF.

The V gene is TRBV27, the J gene TRBJ2-2; TRBD1 is a possible D gene (5 bases). V was clipped by 6 bases and J by 5 bases, with 19 bases between them. Per the germline V gene, CDR1 is MNHEY and CDR2 is SMNVEV (reference sequence). The CDR3 extends over 16 amino acids. The CDR3 DNA sequence: TGTGCCAGCAGCGACCTATTTCAGGGTGAAACCGGGGAGCTGTTTTTT. Encoded protein: CASSDLFQGETGELFF.

V gene TRBV6-1 combines with J gene TRBJ2-2, with D unresolved. This CDR3 has 17 amino acids. With 3 bases removed from V and 1 base from J, the gap between germline ends came to 15 bases. The germline CDR1 and CDR2 sequences are MNHNS and SASEGT. The CDR3 DNA reads TGTGCCAGCAGTGACCCCTCCCATTCTAGGAACACCGGGGAGCTGTTTTTT. As protein: CASSDPSHSRNTGELFF.

This CDR3 reads CASRRGQGRTGELFF. As DNA, the CDR3 is TGTGCCAGTAGAAGGGGACAGGGGAGGACCGGGGAGCTGTTTTTT. V is TRBV19 and J is TRBJ2-2, with 10 bases identical to TRBD1. V was clipped by 6 bases and J by 5 bases; unmatched bases: 6. Germline lookup yields CDR1 LNHDA and CDR2 SQIVND (reference sequence). The CDR3 has 15 amino acids.

The J gene is TRBJ1-5, the V gene TRBV6-6, with 7 bases lining up with TRBD1. The CDR3 is 13 amino acids. The germline V gene encodes CDR1 MNHNY and CDR2 SVGAGI (reference sequence). J was trimmed by 15 bases and V by 7 bases; bases with no gene match: 15. CDR3 nucleotides: TGTGCCAGCACCCACAACAGGGGAGGCTTTGGGCATTTT. It is translated as CASTHNRGGFGHF.

This chain connects TRBV6-5 to TRBJ1-3, with D tentatively TRBD1 (5 bases). Germline CDR1 reads MNHEY; CDR2 reads SVGAGI. The V and J ends lost 4 bases and 2 bases respectively, with 9 bases between them. This CDR3 region has 14 residues. DNA for the CDR3: TGTGCCAGCAGTTCCCCAGGGACTGGAAACACCATATATTTT. As protein: CASSSPGTGNTIYF.

J is TRBJ2-3 and V is TRBV3-1 (or the pseudogene TRBV3-2), with 14 nucleotides matching TRBD2. This CDR3 comprises 18 residues. Germline CDR1 and CDR2: LGHDT and YNNKEL (reference sequence). The V gene end was trimmed by 1 base and the J gene end by 2 bases; junction bases not matched to a gene: 5. This chain's CDR3 is CASSQGLAGGITTDTQYF. The CDR3 DNA sequence: TGTGCCAGCAGCCAAGGACTAGCGGGGGGGATAACCACAGATACGCAGTATTTT.

This sequence joins TRBV13 and TRBJ1-2; 10 bases map to TRBD1. The V and J ends lost 4 bases and 4 bases, in that order; junction bases with no gene match: 18. Germline-derived CDR1 and CDR2 are PRHDT and FYEKMQ (reference sequence). There are 19 residues in the CDR3. Here the CDR3 reads CASSSPYRYDRGLSYGYTF. The DNA of the CDR3 is TGTGCCAGCAGCTCCCCCTATCGATACGACAGGGGGCTGAGCTATGGCTACACCTTC.

The J gene is TRBJ1-1, the V gene TRBV13; D unresolved. Germline V gene lookup returns CDR1 PRHDT and CDR2 FYEKMQ (reference sequence). The CDR3 consists of 15 residues. Between the trimmed V and J ends, which lost 0 bases and 1 base, there was a span of 9 bases. CDR3 loop: CASSLGPGKNTEAFF. In DNA, the CDR3 is TGTGCCAGCAGCTTAGGGCCGGGAAAGAACACTGAAGCTTTCTTT.

V and J are TRBV11-2 and TRBJ2-2; D gene ambiguous. Germline assignment: CDR1 SGHAT and CDR2 FQNNGV. Between the trimmed V and J ends, which lost 0 bases and 8 bases, there was a span of 13 bases. This CDR3 contains 15 residues. CDR3 region: CASSLDPGSVGELFF. The CDR3 DNA follows: TGTGCCAGCAGCTTAGACCCAGGTTCGGTGGGGGAGCTGTTTTTT.

A single count supports this clone. This sequence joins TRBV9 and TRBJ2-5; 8 bases match TRBD1. Germline V lookup: CDR1 SGDLS, CDR2 YYNGEE. This CDR3 contains 13 residues. V lost 4 bases, J lost 4 bases, and 3 bases stayed unmatched. The CDR3 region has the DNA TGTGCCAGCAGCAGACAGGGGCGAGAGACCCAGTACTTC. It translates to CASSRQGRETQYF.

V usage is TRBV6-2 or TRBV6-3 and J usage is TRBJ1-5; D is perhaps TRBD1 (5 bases). The CDR3 loop spans 16 amino acids. The V end was cut by 4 bases, the J end by 7 bases, with 20 bases between. Germline V CDR1 and CDR2: MNHEY, SVGEGT. CDR3 amino acids: CASSWGRGGMGQPQHF. As DNA, the CDR3 is TGTGCCAGCAGTTGGGGAAGGGGAGGGATGGGACAGCCCCAGCATTTT.